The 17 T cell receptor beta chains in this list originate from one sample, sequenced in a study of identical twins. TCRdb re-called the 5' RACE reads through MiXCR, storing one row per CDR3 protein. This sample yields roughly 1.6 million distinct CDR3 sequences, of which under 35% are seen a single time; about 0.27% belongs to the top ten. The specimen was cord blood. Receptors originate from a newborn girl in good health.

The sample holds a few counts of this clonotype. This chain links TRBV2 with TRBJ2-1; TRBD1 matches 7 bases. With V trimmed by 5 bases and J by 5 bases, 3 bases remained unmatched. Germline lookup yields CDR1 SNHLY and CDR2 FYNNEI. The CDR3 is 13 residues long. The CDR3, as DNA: TGTGCCAGCAGTACAGGGGCGGACAATGAGCAGTTCTTC. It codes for CASSTGADNEQFF.

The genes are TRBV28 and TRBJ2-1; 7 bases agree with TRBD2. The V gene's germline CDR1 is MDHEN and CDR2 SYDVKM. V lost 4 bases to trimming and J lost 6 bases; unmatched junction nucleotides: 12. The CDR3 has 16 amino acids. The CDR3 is CASSSLGGSPRNEQFF. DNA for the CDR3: TGTGCCAGCAGTTCTCTCGGCGGGAGTCCCCGCAATGAGCAGTTCTTC. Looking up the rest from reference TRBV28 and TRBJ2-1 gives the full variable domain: DVKVTQSSRYLVKRTGEKVFLECVQDMDHENMFWYRQDPGLGLRLIYFSYDVKMKEKGDIPEGYSVSREKKERFSLILESASTNQTSMYLCASSSLGGSPRNEQFFGPGTRLTVL.

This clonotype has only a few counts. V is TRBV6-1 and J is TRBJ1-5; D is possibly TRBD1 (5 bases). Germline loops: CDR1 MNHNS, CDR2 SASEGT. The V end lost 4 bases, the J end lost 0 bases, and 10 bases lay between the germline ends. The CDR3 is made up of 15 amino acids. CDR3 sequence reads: CASSGQFLSNQPQHF. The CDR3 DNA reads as TGTGCCAGCAGTGGACAGTTCCTTAGCAATCAGCCCCAGCATTTT.

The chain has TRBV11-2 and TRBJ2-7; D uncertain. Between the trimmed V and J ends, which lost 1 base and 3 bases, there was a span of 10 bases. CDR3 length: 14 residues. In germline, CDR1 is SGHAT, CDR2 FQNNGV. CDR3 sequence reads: CASSLVQDHYEQYF. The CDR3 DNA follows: TGTGCCAGCAGCTTAGTCCAGGACCACTACGAGCAGTACTTC.

The CDR3 region has the DNA TGTGCCAGCAGTTACTCGTCTTCCGGACTAGTGGCGGAGACCCAGTACTTC. It is translated as CASSYSSSGLVAETQYF. This chain links TRBV6-5 with TRBJ2-4; TRBD2 aligns across 7 bases. The end of the DNA fits TRBJ2-5 better, so the J call may be wrong. The CDR3 totals 17 residues. Per germline, CDR1 MNHEY and CDR2 SVGAGI.

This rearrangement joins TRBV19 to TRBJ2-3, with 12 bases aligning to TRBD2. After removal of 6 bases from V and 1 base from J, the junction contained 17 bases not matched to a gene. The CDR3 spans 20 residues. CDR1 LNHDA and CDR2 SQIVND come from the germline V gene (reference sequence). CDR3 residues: CASRREPGLAGRVGTDTQYF. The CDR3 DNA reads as TGTGCCAGTAGAAGAGAGCCGGGACTAGCGGGCCGGGTTGGCACAGATACGCAGTATTTT.

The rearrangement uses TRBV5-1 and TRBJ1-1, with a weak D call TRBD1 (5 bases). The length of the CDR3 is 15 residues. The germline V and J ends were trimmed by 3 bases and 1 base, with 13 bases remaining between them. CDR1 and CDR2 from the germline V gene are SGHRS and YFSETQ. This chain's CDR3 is CASSWNRLENTEAFF. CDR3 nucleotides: TGCGCCAGCAGCTGGAACAGGCTTGAGAACACTGAAGCTTTCTTT.

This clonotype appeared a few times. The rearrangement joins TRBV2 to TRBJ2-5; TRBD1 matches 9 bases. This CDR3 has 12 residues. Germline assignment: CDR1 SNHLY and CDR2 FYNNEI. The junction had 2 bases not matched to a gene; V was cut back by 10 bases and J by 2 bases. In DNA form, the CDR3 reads TGTGCCACCGGGACAGGGCAAGAGACCCAGTACTTC. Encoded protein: CATGTGQETQYF.

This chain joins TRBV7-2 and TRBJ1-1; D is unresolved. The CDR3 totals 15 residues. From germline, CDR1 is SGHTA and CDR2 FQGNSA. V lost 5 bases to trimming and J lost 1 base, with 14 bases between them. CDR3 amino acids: CASSTTGRGNTEAFF. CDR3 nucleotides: TGTGCCAGCAGCACTACTGGACGGGGGAACACTGAAGCTTTCTTT.

DNA of the CDR3: TGTGCCAGCAGTTTAGCGCTACGGCGGGAGGGGGTTGAGCAGTTCTTC. Protein sequence: CASSLALRREGVEQFF. The V and J genes are TRBV12-3 or TRBV12-4 and TRBJ2-1; TRBD2 aligns across 9 bases. V was clipped by 0 bases and J by 9 bases; unmatched bases: 9. This CDR3 is built from 16 residues.

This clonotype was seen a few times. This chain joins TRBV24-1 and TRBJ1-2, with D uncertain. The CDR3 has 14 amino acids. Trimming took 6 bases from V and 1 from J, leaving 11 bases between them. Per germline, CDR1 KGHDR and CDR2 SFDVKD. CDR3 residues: CATSTQALNYGYTF. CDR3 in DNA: TGTGCCACCAGTACTCAGGCGCTTAACTATGGCTACACCTTC.

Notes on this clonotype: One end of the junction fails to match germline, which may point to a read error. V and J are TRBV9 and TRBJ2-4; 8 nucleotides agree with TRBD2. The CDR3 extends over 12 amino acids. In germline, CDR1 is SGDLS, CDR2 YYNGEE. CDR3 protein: CVSSVGGGKQYF. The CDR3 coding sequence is TGTGTCAGCAGCGTAGGCGGGGGGAAGCAGTACTTC.

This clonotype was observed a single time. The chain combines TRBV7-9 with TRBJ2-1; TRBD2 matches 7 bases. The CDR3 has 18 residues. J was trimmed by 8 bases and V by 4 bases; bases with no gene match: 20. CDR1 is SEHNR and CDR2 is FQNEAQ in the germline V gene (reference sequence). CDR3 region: CASSSIRDYAVSDDEQFF. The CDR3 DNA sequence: TGTGCCAGCAGCTCAATCCGGGACTACGCAGTTAGTGACGATGAGCAGTTCTTC.

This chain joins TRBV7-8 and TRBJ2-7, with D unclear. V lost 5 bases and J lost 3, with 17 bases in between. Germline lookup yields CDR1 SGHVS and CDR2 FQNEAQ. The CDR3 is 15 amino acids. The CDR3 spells CASSPHPAMGYEQYF. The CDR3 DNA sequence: TGTGCCAGCAGCCCACACCCAGCCATGGGCTACGAGCAGTACTTC.

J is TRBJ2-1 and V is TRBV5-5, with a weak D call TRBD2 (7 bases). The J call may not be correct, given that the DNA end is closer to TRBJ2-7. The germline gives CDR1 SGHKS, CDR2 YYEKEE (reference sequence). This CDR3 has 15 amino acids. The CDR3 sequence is CASSSPGGGYYEQYF. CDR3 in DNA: TGTGCCAGCAGCTCCCCGGGGGGCGGGTACTACGAGCAGTACTTC.

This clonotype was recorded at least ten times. Here the CDR3 DNA reads TGCAGCGTGAGGGCCCCTAGGGGCTATGGCTACACCTTC. Protein: CSVRAPRGYGYTF. This chain joins TRBV29-1 and TRBJ1-2; the D gene is possibly TRBD1 (5 bases). From germline, CDR1 is SQVTM and CDR2 ANQGSEA. This CDR3 spans 13 amino acids. The V and J ends lost 6 bases and 4 bases respectively, with 15 bases between them.

The chain's CDR3 is CATSRDSGLAGDTQYF. DNA of the CDR3: TGTGCCACCAGCAGAGATAGCGGACTAGCGGGGGATACGCAGTATTTT. The chain links TRBV15 to TRBJ2-3; 12 bases align to TRBD2. Germline V gene data show CDR1 as LNHNV and CDR2 as YYDKDF (reference sequence). The CDR3 is 16 amino acids. Unmatched junction bases numbered 4, after V lost 0 bases and J lost 6 bases.